The 27 T cell receptor beta chains presented below share a single source sample, sequenced in a study of shared clonotypes between healthy human individuals. Sequenced by immunoSEQ multiplex PCR; TCRdb stores in-frame clones only, minus some. The sample comprises 550,000 to 850,000 clones, over 65% of which are singletons, and approximately 1.7% rests with the top ten. The sample taken for sequencing was memory CD4+ T cells sorted from blood. The subset was: CD45RA-negative fraction. These receptors were taken from a woman aged 25 to 39 in good health.

The CDR3 bases are TGCGCCAGCAGCTTTGTTTTCTCAGACACAGATACGCAGTATTTT. It yields the protein CASSFVFSDTDTQYF. The chain carries TRBV5-1 and TRBJ2-3, with D uncertain. The CDR3 contains 15 residues. V was cut by 2 bases and J by 2 bases, with 12 bases left in between. Germline values: CDR1 SGHRS, CDR2 YFSETQ.

This sequence joins TRBV28 and TRBJ2-7, with 9 bases aligning to TRBD1. The CDR3 loop spans 16 amino acids. Germline trimming cut 5 bases from V and 3 bases from J; bases unmatched to any gene: 11. The germline V gene encodes CDR1 MDHEN and CDR2 SYDVKM. The CDR3 protein is CASSARIRTGDYEQYF. The CDR3 DNA sequence: TGTGCCAGCAGTGCCCGTATCCGGACAGGGGACTACGAGCAGTACTTC. Using reference TRBV28 and TRBJ2-7 for the parts outside the CDR3, the full variable domain is DVKVTQSSRYLVKRTGEKVFLECVQDMDHENMFWYRQDPGLGLRLIYFSYDVKMKEKGDIPEGYSVSREKKERFSLILESASTNQTSMYLCASSARIRTGDYEQYFGPGTRLTVT.

The chain combines TRBV14 with TRBJ2-7; D unresolved. The V and J ends lost 4 bases and 0 bases respectively, with 7 bases between them. Germline values: CDR1 SGHDN, CDR2 FVKESK. The CDR3 is 13 residues long. CDR3 DNA: TGTGCCAGCAGCCCGTCCCGCTCCTACGAGCAGTACTTC. It is translated as CASSPSRSYEQYF.

This clone was observed a few times. The chain carries TRBV27 and TRBJ2-6; no clear D gene. V dropped 6 bases and J dropped 0 bases, with 12 bases sitting between them. This CDR3 spans 16 amino acids. Per germline, CDR1 MNHEY and CDR2 SMNVEV (reference sequence). This chain's CDR3 is CASRPTASSGANVLTF. The CDR3 DNA follows: TGTGCCAGCAGACCGACCGCAAGCTCTGGGGCCAACGTCCTGACTTTC.

The chain uses TRBV29-1 and TRBJ2-3, with TRBD2 identical over 7 bases. Losses at the gene ends were 6 bases for V and 5 bases for J; bases not matched to a gene: 8. Germline V lookup: CDR1 SQVTM, CDR2 ANQGSEA. This CDR3 region has 13 residues. CDR3 DNA sequence: TGCAGCGTGGGAGCGGGACTTAAAGATACGCAGTATTTT. Translated: CSVGAGLKDTQYF.

The chain recombines TRBV4-1 with TRBJ1-1, with D maybe TRBD1 (5 bases). V was pared by 0 bases and J by 6 bases, with 14 bases between. CDR1 and CDR2 from the germline V gene are MGHRA and YSYEKL. The CDR3 length is 15 residues. In DNA, the CDR3 is TGCGCCAGCAGCCAAGATCGACGGGGCAACGCTGAAGCTTTCTTT. This translates into CASSQDRRGNAEAFF.

This chain connects TRBV10-3 to TRBJ2-7; 7 nucleotides align to TRBD1. The CDR3 sequence is 14 residues long. The V and J ends lost 8 bases and 0 bases, in that order; junction bases with no gene match: 7. In germline, CDR1 is ENHRY, CDR2 SYGVKD. CDR3 loop: CAIAPGQSSYEQYF. CDR3 bases: TGTGCCATCGCACCGGGACAGAGCTCCTACGAGCAGTACTTC.

The chain combines TRBV7-7 with TRBJ2-3, with 7 bases lining up with TRBD2. The CDR3 is 14 residues long. Trimming at V came to 5 bases and at J to 2 bases, leaving 4 bases not matched to a gene. Germline V gene sequence: CDR1 SSHAT, CDR2 FNYEAQ (reference sequence). CDR3 DNA sequence: TGTGCCAGCAGCCCGGGACTACCCACAGATACGCAGTATTTT. It is translated as CASSPGLPTDTQYF.

V gene TRBV5-4 combines with J gene TRBJ2-3, with TRBD1 as a possible D gene (6 bases). This CDR3 is built from 14 residues. Trimming left V 3 bases short and J 2 bases short, with 10 bases between. Germline CDR1 is SGHNT and CDR2 is YYREEE (reference sequence). CDR3 protein: CASSSRTDTDTQYF. The CDR3 bases are TGTGCCAGCAGCTCGCGGACAGACACAGATACGCAGTATTTT.

Notes on this clone: Other DNA sequences in this sample translate to the same CDR3. The chain has TRBV6-1 and TRBJ1-5; TRBD1 matches at 8 bases. This CDR3 spans 14 amino acids. V gave up 4 bases and J gave up 4 bases; unmatched junction bases: 3. Germline CDR1 MNHNS, CDR2 SASEGT. Here the CDR3 DNA reads TGTGCCAGCAGTGCCGGGACAGGTAATCAGCCCCAGCATTTT. It translates to CASSAGTGNQPQHF.

The chain links TRBV6-6 to TRBJ1-1; D might be TRBD1 (5 bases). CDR1 MNHNY and CDR2 SVGAGI come from the germline V gene (reference sequence). The CDR3 loop spans 13 amino acids. V was pared by 10 bases and J by 7 bases, with 19 bases between. The CDR3 DNA follows: TGTGCCACTACCACGGACGACAGATTTGAAGCTTTCTTT. It codes for CATTTDDRFEAFF.

The chain has TRBV5-8 and TRBJ1-4, with D perhaps matching TRBD1 (6 bases). The V and J ends lost 5 bases and 4 bases respectively, with 18 bases between them. Germline V gene sequence: CDR1 SGHTS, CDR2 YDEGEE. The CDR3 totals 16 residues. This CDR3 reads CASSRTRDTYNEKLFF. The CDR3 DNA follows: TGTGCCAGCAGTCGGACCCGGGACACCTATAATGAAAAACTGTTTTTT. The full variable domain, in which reference TRBV5-8 and TRBJ1-4 provide the parts outside the CDR3, is EAGVTQSPTHLIKTRGQQATLRCSPISGHTSVYWYQQALGLGLQFLLWYDEGEERNRGNFPPRFSGRQFPNYSSELNVNALELEDSALYLCASSRTRDTYNEKLFFGSGTQLSVL.

This CDR3 reads CASSDRVRANTEAFF. CDR3 DNA sequence: TGTGCCAGCAGTGACAGGGTAAGGGCGAACACTGAAGCTTTCTTT. This chain joins TRBV6-6 and TRBJ1-1; 7 positions agree with TRBD1. V shed 5 bases and J 1 base; nucleotides not matched to a gene: 7. CDR1 is MNHNY, CDR2 SVGAGI, per germline (reference sequence). This CDR3 is 15 amino acids long.

The V call is TRBV5-1, the J call TRBJ2-6; D may be TRBD1 (6 bases). The length of the CDR3 is 19 residues. The germline V gene has CDR1 SGHRS and CDR2 YFSETQ. V lost 0 bases, J lost 0 bases, and 16 bases lay in between. CDR3 amino acids: CASSLVFRDTRSGANVLTF. CDR3 coding DNA: TGCGCCAGCAGCTTGGTATTTCGGGACACACGCTCTGGGGCCAACGTCCTGACTTTC.

The chain links TRBV19 to TRBJ1-1; TRBD1 matches at 7 bases. CDR3 length equals 16 residues. CDR1 and CDR2 (germline): LNHDA, SQIVND (reference sequence). J was trimmed by 0 bases and V by 5 bases; bases with no gene match: 9. The CDR3 nucleotides read TGTGCCAGTAGTCACAGACAGGGACAACTGAACACTGAAGCTTTCTTT. This codes for CASSHRQGQLNTEAFF.

This clone showed up just a few times. The CDR3 here is CASSLASGGEYNEQFF. The CDR3, as DNA: TGTGCCAGCAGCTTAGCTAGCGGGGGCGAGTACAATGAGCAGTTCTTC. The chain employs TRBV7-2 and TRBJ2-1, with 9 bases identical to TRBD2. With 0 bases clipped from V and 4 bases from J, the junction kept 4 bases outside the gene matches. This CDR3 is 16 amino acids long. CDR1 is SGHTA and CDR2 is FQGNSA in the germline V gene.

This clone came up a few times. The V gene is TRBV18, the J gene TRBJ2-7, with D tentatively TRBD1 or TRBD2 (5 bases each). Germline loops: CDR1 KGHSH, CDR2 LQKENI. V lost 6 bases and J lost 6, with 15 bases in between. CDR3 length: 13 residues. The CDR3 DNA reads TGTGCCAGCTCCCTCCGGGACGATGGCGAGCAGTACTTC. Translation gives CASSLRDDGEQYF.

This clone was picked up one time. The genes are TRBV4-1 and TRBJ2-1, with TRBD1 matching over 7 bases. The V gene's germline CDR1 is MGHRA and CDR2 YSYEKL. Trimming took 4 bases from V and 0 from J; bases not matched to a gene: 3. The CDR3 spans 15 residues. The CDR3 bases are TGCGCCAGCAGCCTAGGGGGCGCCTCCTACAATGAGCAGTTCTTC. Translated: CASSLGGASYNEQFF.

There are a few counts of this clone. This chain joins TRBV7-8 and TRBJ2-3; 7 bases line up with TRBD2. In germline, CDR1 is SGHVS, CDR2 FQNEAQ. The length of the CDR3 is 17 residues. V shed 4 bases and J 0 bases; nucleotides not matched to a gene: 10. CDR3 nucleotides: TGTGCCAGCAGCTATTCCGGGAGGTGGATTAGCACAGATACGCAGTATTTT. Its translation: CASSYSGRWISTDTQYF.

The chain combines TRBV10-3 with TRBJ2-3; 11 nucleotides agree with TRBD2. With 2 bases clipped from V and 2 bases from J, the junction kept 6 bases outside the gene matches. The CDR3 is 17 amino acids. Germline assignment: CDR1 ENHRY and CDR2 SYGVKD. CDR3 in amino acids: CAISEGVAGGITDTQYF. In DNA, the CDR3 is TGTGCCATCAGTGAGGGAGTAGCGGGAGGGATCACAGATACGCAGTATTTT.

The chain is built from TRBV19 and TRBJ1-2; no firm D call. Germline V CDR1 and CDR2: LNHDA, SQIVND (reference sequence). The V end was cut by 3 bases, the J end by 4 bases, with 15 bases between. This CDR3 has 15 residues. As DNA, the CDR3 is TGTGCCAGTAGTATTCGGAAAGGGCCCACCTATGGCTACACCTTC. It is translated as CASSIRKGPTYGYTF.

In its sample, this clone was seen once. V usage is TRBV7-7 and J usage is TRBJ2-1, with D perhaps given as TRBD1 or TRBD2 (5 bases each). The CDR3 totals 15 residues. Germline V gene lookup returns CDR1 SSHAT and CDR2 FNYEAQ (reference sequence). Between the trimmed V and J ends, which lost 2 bases and 5 bases, there was a span of 13 bases. The CDR3 reads CASSLNAGRDNEQFF. Written as DNA, the CDR3 is TGTGCCAGCAGCTTAAACGCAGGGAGAGACAATGAGCAGTTCTTC.

This clone has only one observation. The V call is TRBV5-4, the J call TRBJ1-1; no reliable D call. Germline V lookup: CDR1 SGHNT, CDR2 YYREEE (reference sequence). CDR3 size: 11 residues. The ends were cut back, 4 bases at V and 1 base at J, with 2 bases in the middle. DNA of the CDR3: TGTGCCAGCAGCCGGAACACTGAAGCTTTCTTT. Its protein is CASSRNTEAFF.

The chain uses TRBV7-8 and TRBJ1-4; no firm D call. The CDR3 is 15 residues long. CDR1 is SGHVS and CDR2 is FQNEAQ in the germline V gene. V was trimmed by 5 bases and J by 5 bases, leaving 15 bases between them. The CDR3 DNA is TGTGCCAGCAGCCCCCGTCCGGAGAAGAATGAAAAACTGTTTTTT. Its translation is CASSPRPEKNEKLFF.

This clone has only a few counts. The V call is TRBV5-1, the J call TRBJ2-5, with TRBD1 as a possible D gene (5 bases). V was pared by 5 bases and J by 1 base, with 15 bases between. The germline gives CDR1 SGHRS, CDR2 YFSETQ. The CDR3 has 15 amino acids. CDR3 in DNA: TGCGCCAGCAGGACCCAAACAGGACCCCAAGAGACCCAGTACTTC. Translated, it gives CASRTQTGPQETQYF. The variable domain in full, completed from reference TRBV5-1 and TRBJ2-5, reads KAGVTQTPRYLIKTRGQQVTLSCSPISGHRSVSWYQQTPGQGLQFLFEYFSETQRNKGNFPGRFSGRQFSNSRSEMNVSTLELGDSALYLCASRTQTGPQETQYFGPGTRLLVL.

The rearrangement joins TRBV4-2 to TRBJ1-2; TRBD1 is a possible D gene (5 bases). The V gene's germline CDR1 is LGHNA and CDR2 YNFKEQ. This CDR3 has 15 residues. Trimming removed 0 bases at V and 8 bases at J, with 16 bases between. The CDR3 DNA reads as TGTGCCAGCAGCCAAGAGGGACGAGGGGCAGGGGGCTACACCTTC. The encoded protein is CASSQEGRGAGGYTF.

The genes are TRBV5-1 and TRBJ2-7; 9 bases agree with TRBD2. From germline, CDR1 is SGHRS and CDR2 YFSETQ. The CDR3 is 14 residues long. The V segment lost 4 bases and the J segment 3 bases; nucleotides outside the gene matches: 5. CDR3 sequence (DNA): TGCGCCAGCAGCCTTAGCGGGGGTTACTACGAGCAGTACTTC. Encoded protein: CASSLSGGYYEQYF.